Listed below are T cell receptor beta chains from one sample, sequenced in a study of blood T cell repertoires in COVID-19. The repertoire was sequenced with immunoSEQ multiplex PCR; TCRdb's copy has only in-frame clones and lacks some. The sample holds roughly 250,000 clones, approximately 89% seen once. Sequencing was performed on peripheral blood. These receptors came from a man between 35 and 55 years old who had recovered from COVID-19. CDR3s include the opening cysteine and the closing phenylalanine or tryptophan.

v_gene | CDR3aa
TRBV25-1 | CASSDRPGLVPGELFF
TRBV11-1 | CASSLQGSEQYF
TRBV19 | CASSTRGRSHGYTF
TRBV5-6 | CASSLRLGIQETQYF
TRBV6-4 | CARLQGVSKNIQYF
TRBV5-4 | CASSLYQSAQFF
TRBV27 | CASRTGTGRSEQYF
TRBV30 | CAAHGPSGSYEQYF
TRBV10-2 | CASSRDTSYGYTF
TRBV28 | CASSEPSGSRREQYF
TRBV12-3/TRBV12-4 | CASSRTGNTEAFF
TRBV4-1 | CASSQDIRGYEKLFF
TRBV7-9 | CASSPPTRAGARSYEQYF
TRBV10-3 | CAIQTGAEAFF